The 22 T cell receptor beta chains in this list originate from one sample, sequenced in a study of cytomegalovirus exposure and HLA in healthy donors. Clones were read by immunoSEQ multiplex PCR, and TCRdb kept only the in-frame ones, dropping some. The table lists 150,000 to 170,000 clones, around 84% of them singletons, with roughly 1.9% in the top ten. The sample was PBMCs. The origin of the receptors is a human donor in good health.

The gene calls are TRBV5-1 and TRBJ2-7, with 7 bases lining up with TRBD1. Germline V CDR1 and CDR2: SGHRS, YFSETQ. CDR3 length: 17 residues. V shed 2 bases and J 0 bases; nucleotides not matched to a gene: 11. The CDR3 DNA reads as TGCGCCAGCAGCTTTGGGGACAGACCCCTTTTCTCCTACGAGCAGTACTTC. As protein: CASSFGDRPLFSYEQYF.

Written as DNA, the CDR3 is TGTGCCACCAGCAGAGTAGGGCTAGCGGGCACAGATACGCAGTATTTT. It codes for CATSRVGLAGTDTQYF. This chain uses TRBV15 with TRBJ2-3, with TRBD2 identical over 7 bases. The germline CDR1 and CDR2 sequences are LNHNV and YYDKDF (reference sequence). V lost 1 base and J lost 1; bases outside the gene matches: 5. The CDR3 is made up of 16 amino acids.

The chain links TRBV11-3 to TRBJ2-1; the D gene is possibly TRBD1 (7 bases). This CDR3 has 15 residues. Germline-derived CDR1 and CDR2 are SGHNT and YENEEA. V was shortened by 5 bases and J by 0 bases, with 11 bases between the two germline ends. In DNA form, the CDR3 reads TGTGCCAGCAGCCCAGGGGGGAGCTCCTACAATGAGCAGTTCTTC. It yields the protein CASSPGGSSYNEQFF.

The chain links TRBV30 to TRBJ1-3; TRBD1 matches at 8 bases. The CDR3 sequence is 13 residues long. The V segment lost 6 bases and the J segment 4 bases; nucleotides outside the gene matches: 5. Germline V CDR1 and CDR2: GTSNPN, SVGIG (reference sequence). The CDR3: CACQGARGNTIYF. CDR3 nucleotides: TGTGCCTGCCAGGGGGCGCGGGGAAACACCATATATTTT.

V and J are TRBV11-2 and TRBJ2-7; 9 bases align to TRBD2. Germline V gene sequence: CDR1 SGHAT, CDR2 FQNNGV. Trimming cost V 2 bases and J 2 bases; bases outside gene matches: 4. The CDR3 covers 15 residues. The CDR3 loop reads CASSLRLAGPYEQYF. Here the CDR3 DNA reads TGTGCCAGCAGCTTAAGGCTAGCGGGACCCTACGAGCAGTACTTC.

The count of this clone is one. The gene calls are TRBV7-2 and TRBJ1-4; 9 nucleotides line up with TRBD1. V was pared by 1 base and J by 8 bases, with 5 bases of the junction left unmatched. This CDR3 region has 15 residues. The germline V gene has CDR1 SGHTA and CDR2 FQGNSA. The CDR3 sequence: CASSLVGQGGEKLFF. The CDR3 nucleotides read TGTGCCAGCAGCTTAGTGGGACAGGGAGGGGAAAAACTGTTTTTT.

The gene calls are TRBV14 and TRBJ1-1; D is possibly TRBD1 (5 bases). The CDR3 has 15 amino acids. The germline V gene has CDR1 SGHDN and CDR2 FVKESK. The germline V and J ends were trimmed by 4 bases and 1 base, with 13 bases remaining between them. The CDR3 bases are TGTGCCAGCAGCCGCCTGGGACTGTCGAACACTGAAGCTTTCTTT. It encodes CASSRLGLSNTEAFF.

This clone was recorded once. Here the CDR3 reads CASSDPPTGELFF. The CDR3 DNA reads as TGTGCCAGCAGTGACCCCCCGACCGGGGAGCTGTTTTTT. The V gene is TRBV6-4, the J gene TRBJ2-2; unclear D gene. This CDR3 comprises 13 residues. Trimming removed 2 bases from V and 5 bases from J, with 6 bases in between. The germline CDR1 and CDR2 sequences are MRHNA and SNTAGT.

The CDR3 loop reads CASRPLFRGKETQYF. The CDR3 bases are TGTGCCAGCAGGCCTCTATTTCGAGGGAAAGAGACCCAGTACTTC. This chain connects TRBV5-6 to TRBJ2-5; a possible D gene is TRBD2 (5 bases). V was cut by 5 bases and J by 3 bases, with 17 bases left in between. The CDR3 covers 15 residues. Germline V lookup: CDR1 SGHDT, CDR2 YYEEEE.

The chain uses TRBV27 and TRBJ2-7; D ambiguous. The CDR3 extends over 14 amino acids. Germline V gives CDR1 MNHEY, CDR2 SMNVEV (reference sequence). V lost 0 bases, J lost 3 bases, and 9 bases lay in between. The CDR3 bases are TGTGCCAGCAGTTTATCATGGGCCTTCTACGAGCAGTACTTC. Its translation: CASSLSWAFYEQYF.

V gene TRBV19 combines with J gene TRBJ2-1; D might be TRBD1 (6 bases). The length of the CDR3 is 14 residues. The germline V gene has CDR1 LNHDA and CDR2 SQIVND (reference sequence). The V and J ends lost 5 bases and 4 bases respectively, with 12 bases between them. CDR3 loop: CASSVPRGYNEQFF. DNA for the CDR3: TGTGCCAGTAGTGTCCCCAGGGGTTACAATGAGCAGTTCTTC.

This clone was recorded only once. The identical CDR3 is also encoded by other nucleotide sequences in the sample. V and J are TRBV15 and TRBJ1-2, with D unresolved. This CDR3 comprises 13 residues. Germline values: CDR1 LNHNV, CDR2 YYDKDF (reference sequence). Trimming took off 3 bases at V and 0 bases at J, with 5 bases between the two ends. The CDR3 loop reads CATSRGANYGYTF. The DNA of the CDR3 is TGTGCCACCAGCAGGGGAGCTAACTATGGCTACACCTTC.

The rearrangement joins TRBV4-3 to TRBJ1-1; possibly TRBD1 for D (5 bases). The CDR3 has 15 amino acids. Germline CDR1 and CDR2: LGHNA and YSLEER. V was cut by 0 bases and J by 1 base, with 9 bases left in between. This CDR3 is CASSQDRQGNTEAFF. Here the CDR3 DNA reads TGCGCCAGCAGCCAAGATCGCCAGGGGAACACTGAAGCTTTCTTT.

The chain uses TRBV27 and TRBJ2-1; D is uncertain. V lost 6 bases and J 5 bases, leaving 14 bases between the germline ends. The CDR3 is 14 amino acids. The germline V gene encodes CDR1 MNHEY and CDR2 SMNVEV (reference sequence). CDR3 nucleotide sequence: TGTGCCAGCAGCCTATTGGCGGTAAACAATGAGCAGTTCTTC. Translating it yields CASSLLAVNNEQFF.

This chain joins TRBV6-5 and TRBJ2-1; 10 bases map to TRBD2. Per germline, CDR1 MNHEY and CDR2 SVGAGI. The CDR3 has 15 amino acids. The junction had 2 bases not matched to a gene; V was cut back by 4 bases and J by 2 bases. The CDR3 is CASSLAGGAYNEQFF. CDR3 bases: TGTGCCAGCAGTTTAGCGGGGGGCGCCTACAATGAGCAGTTCTTC.

The chain combines TRBV5-6 with TRBJ2-5; 12 bases align to TRBD2. The CDR3 is 15 residues long. Trimming removed 3 bases from V and 4 bases from J; junction bases left unmatched: 4. The germline gives CDR1 SGHDT, CDR2 YYEEEE. Here the CDR3 reads CASSWAGLAGETQYF. The CDR3 coding sequence is TGTGCCAGCAGCTGGGCGGGACTAGCGGGAGAGACCCAGTACTTC.

Only one count was recorded for this clone. The chain carries TRBV7-9 and TRBJ2-5, with 13 bases fitting TRBD2. The CDR3 loop spans 17 amino acids. V lost 4 bases and J lost 1; bases outside the gene matches: 6. Looked up from germline, CDR1 is SEHNR and CDR2 is FQNEAQ (reference sequence). The CDR3 DNA reads as TGTGCCAGCAGCTATGGACTAGCGGGAGCGGTCCAAGAGACCCAGTACTTC. This sequence encodes CASSYGLAGAVQETQYF.

V gene TRBV11-1 combines with J gene TRBJ2-1, with D possibly being TRBD1 (6 bases). The CDR3 totals 17 residues. The V and J ends lost 0 bases and 9 bases respectively, with 21 bases between them. Germline CDR1 and CDR2: SGHAT and FQDESV (reference sequence). CDR3 loop: CASSLAYNRVGVGEQFF. DNA of the CDR3: TGTGCCAGCAGCTTAGCATACAACAGGGTCGGAGTGGGTGAGCAGTTCTTC.

The rearrangement joins TRBV2 to TRBJ1-5, with a weak D call TRBD1 (5 bases). CDR1 and CDR2 (germline): SNHLY, FYNNEI. This CDR3 region has 15 residues. V lost 6 bases and J 0 bases, leaving 12 bases between the germline ends. The CDR3 is CASRMTDHSNQPQHF. The CDR3 region has the DNA TGTGCCAGCAGGATGACAGACCATAGCAATCAGCCCCAGCATTTT.

The chain carries TRBV27 and TRBJ2-7; D is possibly TRBD1 (5 bases). This CDR3 is 13 amino acids long. V lost 4 bases to trimming and J lost 5 bases, with 12 bases between them. Germline V gives CDR1 MNHEY, CDR2 SMNVEV (reference sequence). The CDR3 DNA reads as TGTGCCAGCAGTTCCCCAGGGTTGAACGAGCAGTACTTC. This codes for CASSSPGLNEQYF.

The rearrangement uses TRBV18 and TRBJ2-7; 7 bases agree with TRBD1. V was pared by 1 base and J by 5 bases, with 14 bases of the junction left unmatched. In germline, CDR1 is KGHSH, CDR2 LQKENI. There are 17 residues in the CDR3. The CDR3 sequence: CASSPRRSGQGENEQYF. The CDR3 DNA follows: TGTGCCAGCTCACCACGGCGGTCCGGGCAGGGGGAAAACGAGCAGTACTTC.

This rearrangement joins TRBV7-2 to TRBJ1-4, with 10 bases that match TRBD1. This CDR3 spans 16 amino acids. V shed 5 bases and J 5 bases; nucleotides not matched to a gene: 8. Germline V gene sequence: CDR1 SGHTA, CDR2 FQGNSA. CDR3 bases: TGTGCCAGCAGCCTCGACAGGGGGCGGCCCAATGAAAAACTGTTTTTT. Its translation: CASSLDRGRPNEKLFF. Drawing the rest from reference TRBV7-2 and TRBJ1-4, the complete variable domain is GAGVSQSPSNKVTEKGKDVELRCDPISGHTALYWYRQSLGQGLEFLIYFQGNSAPDKSGLPSDRFSAERTGGSVSTLTIQRTQQEDSAVYLCASSLDRGRPNEKLFFGSGTQLSVL.